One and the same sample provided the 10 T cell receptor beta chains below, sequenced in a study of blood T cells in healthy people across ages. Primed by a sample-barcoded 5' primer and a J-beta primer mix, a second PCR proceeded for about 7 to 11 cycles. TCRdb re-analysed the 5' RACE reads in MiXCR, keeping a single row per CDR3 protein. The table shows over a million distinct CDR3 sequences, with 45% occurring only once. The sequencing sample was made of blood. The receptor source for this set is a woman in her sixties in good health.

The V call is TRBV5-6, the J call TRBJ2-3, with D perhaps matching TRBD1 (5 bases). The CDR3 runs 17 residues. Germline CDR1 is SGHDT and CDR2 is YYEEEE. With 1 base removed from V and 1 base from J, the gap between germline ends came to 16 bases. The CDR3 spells CASSLRGRGAGTDTQYF. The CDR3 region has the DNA TGTGCCAGCAGCTTGCGAGGTAGGGGCGCAGGCACAGATACGCAGTATTTT.

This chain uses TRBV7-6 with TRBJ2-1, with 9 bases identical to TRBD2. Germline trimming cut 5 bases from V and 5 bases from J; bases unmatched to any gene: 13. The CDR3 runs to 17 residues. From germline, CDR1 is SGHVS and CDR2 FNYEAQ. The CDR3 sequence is CASSPRTGTSLDNEQFF. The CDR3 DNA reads TGTGCCAGCAGCCCCCGAACCGGGACTAGCCTTGACAATGAGCAGTTCTTC. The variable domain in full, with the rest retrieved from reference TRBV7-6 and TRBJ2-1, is GAGVSQSPRYKVTKRGQDVALRCDPISGHVSLYWYRQALGQGPEFLTYFNYEAQQDKSGLPNDRFSAERPEGSISTLTIQRTEQRDSAMYRCASSPRTGTSLDNEQFFGPGTRLTVL.

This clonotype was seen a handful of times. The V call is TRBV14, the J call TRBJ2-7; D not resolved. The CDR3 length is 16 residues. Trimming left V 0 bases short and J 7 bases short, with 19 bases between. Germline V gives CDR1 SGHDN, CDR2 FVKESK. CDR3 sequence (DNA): TGTGCCAGCAGCCAAGATGTTGGCGACCCACCGTATGAGCAGTACTTC. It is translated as CASSQDVGDPPYEQYF.

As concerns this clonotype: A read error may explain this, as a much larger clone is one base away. DNA for the CDR3: TGTGCCAGCAATGGGTTTGGGGTCTGGCAGGGGAGCACAGATACGCAGTATTTT. It encodes CASNGFGVWQGSTDTQYF. The chain combines TRBV27 with TRBJ2-3; D perhaps matches TRBD1 (6 bases). Trimming shortened V by 7 bases and J by 0 bases, and 23 bases separated the two germline ends. There are 18 residues in the CDR3. CDR1 is MNHEY and CDR2 is SMNVEV in the germline V gene (reference sequence).

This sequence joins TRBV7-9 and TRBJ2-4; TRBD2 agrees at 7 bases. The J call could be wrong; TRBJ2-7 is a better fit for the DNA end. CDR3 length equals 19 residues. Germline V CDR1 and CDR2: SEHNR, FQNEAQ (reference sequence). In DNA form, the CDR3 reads TGTGCCAGCAGCGCCGCATGGGGAGGGGAGCGAGGGTTTACACGCGAGCAGTACTTC. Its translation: CASSAAWGGERGFTREQYF.

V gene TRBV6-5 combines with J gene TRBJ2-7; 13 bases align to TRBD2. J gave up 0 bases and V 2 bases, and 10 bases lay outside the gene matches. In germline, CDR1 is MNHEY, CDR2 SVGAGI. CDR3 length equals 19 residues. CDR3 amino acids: CASSYRRLAGGTSSYEQYF. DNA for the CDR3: TGTGCCAGCAGTTACCGTCGACTAGCGGGGGGCACGAGCTCCTACGAGCAGTACTTC.

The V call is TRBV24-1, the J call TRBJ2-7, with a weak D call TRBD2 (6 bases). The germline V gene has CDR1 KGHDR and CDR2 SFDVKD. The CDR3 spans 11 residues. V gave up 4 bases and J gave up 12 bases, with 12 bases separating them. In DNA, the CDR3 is TGTGCCACCAGTGAGGGACTTTCCGCGTACTTC. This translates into CATSEGLSAYF.

The CDR3 DNA follows: TGTGCCAGCAGTGGACGGGCTAGCCCCTTGGGGGAGACCCAGTACTTC. Its protein product is CASSGRASPLGETQYF. The chain joins TRBV25-1 to TRBJ2-5; a possible D gene is TRBD2 (5 bases). The CDR3 consists of 16 residues. Germline V lookup: CDR1 MGHDK, CDR2 SYGVNS. Trimming stripped 4 bases from V and 5 bases from J, with 20 bases between.

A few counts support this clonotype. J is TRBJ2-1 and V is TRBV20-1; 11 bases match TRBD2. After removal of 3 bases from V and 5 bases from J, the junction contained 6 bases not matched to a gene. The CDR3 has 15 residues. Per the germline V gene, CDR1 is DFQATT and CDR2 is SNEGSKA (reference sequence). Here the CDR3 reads CSASQTSGDHNEQFF. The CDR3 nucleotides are TGCAGTGCTAGCCAGACTAGCGGGGACCACAATGAGCAGTTCTTC.

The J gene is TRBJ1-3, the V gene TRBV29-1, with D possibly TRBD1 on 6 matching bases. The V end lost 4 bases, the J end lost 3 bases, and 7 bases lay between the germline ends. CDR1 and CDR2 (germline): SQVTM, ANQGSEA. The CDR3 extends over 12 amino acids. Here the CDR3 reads CSVGQDGNTIYF. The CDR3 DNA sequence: TGCAGCGTTGGACAGGATGGAAACACCATATATTTT.